The 11 T cell receptor beta chains below come from one sample, sequenced in a study of blood T cell repertoires in COVID-19 (dated by TCRdb to the early 2020s). The method behind the library was the immunoSEQ multiplex PCR assay. Sourced from immuneACCESS, this table was stored by TCRdb with only in-frame sequences that have V and J called. A share of the clones is absent; for the studies checked, an unresolved V gene accounts for under half, and the remainder has no known explanation. This sample lists 200,000 to 250,000 clones; about 90% were detected once. The top ten constitute roughly 1.2% of the sample. The sample taken for sequencing was peripheral blood. Receptors originate from a man between 25 and 39 years old with acute or convalescent COVID-19.

The V and J genes are TRBV6-6 and TRBJ2-7, with TRBD2 matching 14 bases. Germline V gene data show CDR1 as MNHNY and CDR2 as SVGAGI (reference sequence). The CDR3 length is 16 residues. The J segment lost 6 bases and the V segment lost 5 bases, leaving 9 bases of the junction unmatched. The CDR3 sequence is CASSPPTSGRVGEQYF. CDR3 in DNA: TGTGCCAGCAGTCCCCCGACTAGCGGGAGGGTGGGCGAGCAGTACTTC.

The rearrangement joins TRBV3-1 (or the pseudogene TRBV3-2) to TRBJ1-6, with 9 nucleotides matching TRBD1. From germline, CDR1 is LGHDT and CDR2 YNNKEL (reference sequence). Trimming took 4 bases from V and 6 from J; bases not matched to a gene: 7. This CDR3 spans 16 amino acids. CDR3 bases: TGTGCCAGCAGCCCCTTTTCGACAGGGGGTAATTCACCCCTCCACTTT. Translation: CASSPFSTGGNSPLHF.

The chain carries TRBV5-1 and TRBJ1-2, with a possible D match to TRBD1 (5 bases). Per the germline V gene, CDR1 is SGHRS and CDR2 is YFSETQ. Trimming stripped 0 bases from V and 3 bases from J, with 12 bases between. The CDR3 runs to 15 residues. CDR3 nucleotide sequence: TGCGCCAGCAGCTTGGCTCCGACAGTTGACTATGGCTACACCTTC. This sequence encodes CASSLAPTVDYGYTF.

V is TRBV19 and J is TRBJ2-1; D perhaps matches TRBD1 (5 bases). Trimming stripped 3 bases from V and 8 bases from J, with 11 bases between. There are 13 residues in the CDR3. Germline V gene sequence: CDR1 LNHDA, CDR2 SQIVND (reference sequence). This chain's CDR3 is CASSIIETDEQFF. CDR3 coding DNA: TGTGCCAGTAGTATCATCGAGACAGATGAGCAGTTCTTC.

The CDR3 DNA is TGTGCCAGCAGCTTGGTGCTAGAGGGCTATGGCTACACCTTC. Residues: CASSLVLEGYGYTF. The chain is built from TRBV5-4 and TRBJ1-2; no reliable D call. Trimming stripped 0 bases from V and 4 bases from J, with 10 bases between. The CDR3 sequence is 14 residues long. Germline V CDR1 and CDR2: SGHNT, YYREEE (reference sequence).

The rearrangement links TRBV28 to TRBJ1-3; the D gene is possibly TRBD1 (6 bases). The CDR3 has 16 residues. Germline V lookup: CDR1 MDHEN, CDR2 SYDVKM. The germline V and J ends were trimmed by 7 bases and 0 bases, with 16 bases remaining between them. CDR3 region: CASNPVWGLSGNTIYF. The CDR3 region has the DNA TGTGCCAGCAACCCCGTGTGGGGGCTCTCTGGAAACACCATATATTTT.

In nucleotides, the CDR3 is TGTGCCAGCAGCCCACACAGGGGGGTTGGAAACACCATATATTTT. It translates to CASSPHRGVGNTIYF. The chain combines TRBV3-1 (or the pseudogene TRBV3-2) with TRBJ1-3; 8 bases match TRBD1. The V segment lost 4 bases and the J segment 3 bases; nucleotides outside the gene matches: 5. CDR3 size: 15 residues. CDR1 LGHDT and CDR2 YNNKEL come from the germline V gene (reference sequence).

The chain carries TRBV19 and TRBJ2-2; 9 bases map to TRBD2. The CDR3 totals 18 residues. Germline CDR1 reads LNHDA; CDR2 reads SQIVND (reference sequence). J gave up 2 bases and V 5 bases, and 12 bases lay outside the gene matches. Here the CDR3 reads CASSAKFRAGGNTGELFF. The CDR3 bases are TGTGCCAGTAGTGCTAAGTTTAGAGCGGGGGGAAACACCGGGGAGCTGTTTTTT.

The chain has TRBV28 and TRBJ1-2, with D uncertain. This CDR3 region has 12 residues. Germline V gives CDR1 MDHEN, CDR2 SYDVKM. V lost 4 bases, J lost 8 bases, and 11 bases lay in between. CDR3 sequence reads: CASSSKQWGYTF. CDR3 nucleotide sequence: TGTGCCAGCAGTTCAAAACAATGGGGCTACACCTTC.

This clone was counted ten times or more. V is TRBV27 and J is TRBJ2-1, with unresolved D. Germline CDR1 is MNHEY and CDR2 is SMNVEV (reference sequence). CDR3 length equals 10 residues. The CDR3 DNA follows: TGTCCCATCCGTCCGGATGAGCAGTTCTTC. Translated, it gives CPIRPDEQFF.

Here the CDR3 DNA reads TGCGCCAGCAGCCTCACCCCCGGACAGGGCTACGAGCAGTACTTC. It codes for CASSLTPGQGYEQYF. The rearrangement joins TRBV5-1 to TRBJ2-7; TRBD1 agrees at 8 bases. V lost 4 bases, J lost 3 bases, and 9 bases stayed unmatched. The CDR3 totals 15 residues. Germline assignment: CDR1 SGHRS and CDR2 YFSETQ. Full variable domain (remainder filled in from reference TRBV5-1 and TRBJ2-7): KAGVTQTPRYLIKTRGQQVTLSCSPISGHRSVSWYQQTPGQGLQFLFEYFSETQRNKGNFPGRFSGRQFSNSRSEMNVSTLELGDSALYLCASSLTPGQGYEQYFGPGTRLTVT.